The clone carrying this T cell receptor (beta chain) has a count of ten or more. Its specificity is unknown. The data originate from a study of T cells in Graves' hyperthyroidism and ophthalmopathy. Broader study findings: A model built on 13 V-J features separated ophthalmopathy from stable hyperthyroidism.

The trim removed 6 bases at V and 4 bases at J, leaving 13 bases unmatched. The CDR3 runs 17 residues. Per the germline V gene, CDR1 is MDHEN and CDR2 is SYDVKM. TCR beta CDR3 sequences were amplified from RNA transcripts. Carried out on the TCR CDR3, a first-round RT-PCR used the HTBI primer set. TCRdb re-called the multiplex PCR reads through MiXCR, storing one row per CDR3 protein. Of roughly 740,000 distinct CDR3 sequences listed, about 15% are singletons. The sample was blood. This TCR was recovered from a man younger than 30 with Graves' hyperthyroidism. This chain links TRBV28 with TRBJ1-5; TRBD1 agrees at 9 bases. The CDR3 nucleotides are TGTGCCAGCAGGGGTAAGGACAGGGGATACAGGAATCAGCCCCAGCATTTT. This translates into CASRGKDRGYRNQPQHF.